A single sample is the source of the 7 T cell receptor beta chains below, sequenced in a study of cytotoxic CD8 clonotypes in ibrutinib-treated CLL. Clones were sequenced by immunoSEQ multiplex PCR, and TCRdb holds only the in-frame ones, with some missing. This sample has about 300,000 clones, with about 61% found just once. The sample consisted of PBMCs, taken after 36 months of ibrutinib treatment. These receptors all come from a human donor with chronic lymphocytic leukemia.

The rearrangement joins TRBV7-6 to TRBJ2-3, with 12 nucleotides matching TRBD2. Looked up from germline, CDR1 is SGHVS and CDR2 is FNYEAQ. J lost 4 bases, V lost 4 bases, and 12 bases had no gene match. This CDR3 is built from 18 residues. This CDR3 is CASSSFLLAGGRADTQYF. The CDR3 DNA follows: TGTGCCAGCAGCTCCTTTCTGCTAGCGGGGGGGCGGGCAGATACGCAGTATTTT.

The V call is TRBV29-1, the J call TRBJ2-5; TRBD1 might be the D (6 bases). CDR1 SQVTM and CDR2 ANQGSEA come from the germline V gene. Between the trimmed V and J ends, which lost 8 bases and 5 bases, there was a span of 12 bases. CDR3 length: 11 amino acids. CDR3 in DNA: TGCAGCCAGGGGAACAGGGAGACCCAGTACTTC. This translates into CSQGNRETQYF. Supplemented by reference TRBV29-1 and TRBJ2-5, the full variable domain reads SAVISQKPSRDICQRGTSLTIQCQVDSQVTMMFWYRQQPGQSLTLIATANQGSEATYESGFVIDKFPISRPNLTFSTLTVSNMSPEDSSIYLCSQGNRETQYFGPGTRLLVL.

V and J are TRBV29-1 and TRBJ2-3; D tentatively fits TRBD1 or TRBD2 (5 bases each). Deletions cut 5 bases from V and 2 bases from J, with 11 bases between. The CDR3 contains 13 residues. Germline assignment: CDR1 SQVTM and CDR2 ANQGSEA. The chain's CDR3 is CSVRGEITDTQYF. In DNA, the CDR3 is TGCAGCGTTAGAGGGGAGATCACAGATACGCAGTATTTT.

CDR3 region: CASSQGQETQYF. CDR3 coding DNA: TGTGCCAGCTCCCAGGGGCAAGAGACCCAGTACTTC. The chain employs TRBV7-8 and TRBJ2-5; possibly TRBD1 for D (6 bases). V lost 8 bases and J lost 2, with 9 bases in between. The CDR3 is 12 amino acids. The germline CDR1 and CDR2 sequences are SGHVS and FQNEAQ.

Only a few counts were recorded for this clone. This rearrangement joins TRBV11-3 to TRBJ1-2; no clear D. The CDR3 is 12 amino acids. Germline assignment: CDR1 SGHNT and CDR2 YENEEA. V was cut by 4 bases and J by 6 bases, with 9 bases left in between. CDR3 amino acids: CASSSDGNGYTF. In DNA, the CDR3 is TGTGCCAGCAGCTCGGACGGCAATGGCTACACCTTC.

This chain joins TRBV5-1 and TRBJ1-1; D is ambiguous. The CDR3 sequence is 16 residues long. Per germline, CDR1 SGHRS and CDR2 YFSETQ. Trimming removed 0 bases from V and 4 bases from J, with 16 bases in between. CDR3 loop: CASSLEALGGGTEAFF. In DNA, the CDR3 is TGCGCCAGCAGCTTGGAGGCCCTTGGCGGAGGCACTGAAGCTTTCTTT.

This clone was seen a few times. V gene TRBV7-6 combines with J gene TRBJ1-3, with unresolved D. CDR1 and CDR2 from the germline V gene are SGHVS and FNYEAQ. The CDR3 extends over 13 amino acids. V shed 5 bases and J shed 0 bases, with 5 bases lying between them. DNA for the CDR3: TGTGCCAGCAGCAGGGTCTCTGGAAACACCATATATTTT. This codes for CASSRVSGNTIYF.